What follows are 23 T cell receptor beta chains derived from one specimen sequenced in a study of T cells in Graves' hyperthyroidism and ophthalmopathy. RNA transcripts yielded amplified TCR beta CDR3 regions. First-round RT-PCR of the TCR CDR3 relied on the HTBI primer set. TCRdb fed the multiplex PCR reads into MiXCR, producing one record per CDR3 protein. The sample records roughly 170,000 distinct CDR3 sequences, approximately 15% being singletons. The sequencing sample was made of blood. These receptors all stem from a woman between 45 and 60 years old with Graves' hyperthyroidism.

This clonotype was counted many times. The chain is built from TRBV6-1 and TRBJ1-2, with 9 bases lining up with TRBD1. The germline V gene has CDR1 MNHNS and CDR2 SASEGT. V shed 5 bases and J 2 bases; nucleotides not matched to a gene: 3. This CDR3 contains 14 residues. The CDR3 protein is CASSRGTGNYGYTF. As DNA, the CDR3 is TGTGCCAGCAGTCGCGGGACAGGGAACTATGGCTACACCTTC.

V is TRBV20-1 and J is TRBJ1-5; tentative D call: TRBD1 (5 bases). The V end was cut by 5 bases, the J end by 5 bases, with 13 bases between. The CDR3 is 13 residues long. Per germline, CDR1 DFQATT and CDR2 SNEGSKA (reference sequence). The CDR3 sequence is CSALVGVHQPQHF. The DNA for the CDR3 is TGCAGTGCTCTAGTGGGGGTGCATCAGCCCCAGCATTTT.

This clonotype has at least ten counts. The chain uses TRBV20-1 and TRBJ1-2; D not resolved. From germline, CDR1 is DFQATT and CDR2 SNEGSKA (reference sequence). V was clipped by 4 bases and J by 6 bases, with 6 bases between them. The CDR3 is 10 amino acids. The CDR3 here is CSAMGNGYTF. In DNA, the CDR3 is TGCAGTGCTATGGGAAATGGCTACACCTTC.

The table lists this clonotype with many counts. The chain links TRBV4-1 to TRBJ1-1; D is unclear. CDR3 length: 15 amino acids. V was pared by 3 bases and J by 6 bases, with 17 bases between. Germline loops: CDR1 MGHRA, CDR2 YSYEKL. DNA for the CDR3: TGCGCCAGCAGCCAGCGGCGGGAAGGGAGCGCTGAAGCTTTCTTT. Residues: CASSQRREGSAEAFF.

This clonotype was detected many times. The gene calls are TRBV19 and TRBJ2-1; the D gene is possibly TRBD2 (5 bases). CDR1 LNHDA and CDR2 SQIVND come from the germline V gene (reference sequence). V shed 1 base and J shed 4 bases, with 8 bases lying between them. The CDR3 extends over 14 amino acids. The CDR3 DNA follows: TGTGCCAGTAGTATAGGAGGGAGATACAATGAGCAGTTCTTC. This encodes CASSIGGRYNEQFF.

This clonotype was counted at least ten times. The chain couples TRBV7-6 to TRBJ2-2; D is unclear. This CDR3 has 15 amino acids. CDR1 is SGHVS and CDR2 is FNYEAQ in the germline V gene. V was pared by 3 bases and J by 6 bases, with 14 bases between. CDR3 sequence: CASSFLSQPPGELFF. DNA for the CDR3: TGTGCCAGCAGCTTCCTTAGTCAGCCCCCCGGGGAGCTGTTTTTT.

The table lists this clonotype with a few counts. This chain connects TRBV20-1 to TRBJ2-7; 7 nucleotides agree with TRBD2. The CDR3 consists of 16 residues. V trimming: 1 base; J trimming: 3 bases; junction bases outside the gene matches: 12. In germline, CDR1 is DFQATT, CDR2 SNEGSKA (reference sequence). As DNA, the CDR3 is TGCAGTGCTAGAGCCCCCCCGGGTAGCGGGTTCTACGAGCAGTACTTC. Translation: CSARAPPGSGFYEQYF.

This clonotype was counted many times. The CDR3 is CASSDGYGDPYEQYF. CDR3 nucleotides: TGTGCCAGCAGTGATGGATACGGTGATCCCTACGAGCAGTACTTC. The chain uses TRBV2 and TRBJ2-7; D ambiguous. Germline CDR1 reads SNHLY; CDR2 reads FYNNEI. The CDR3 is 15 residues long. Trimming took off 3 bases at V and 2 bases at J, with 14 bases between the two ends.

The V gene is TRBV18, the J gene TRBJ2-7, with 8 bases that match TRBD2. This CDR3 has 13 residues. V was pared by 3 bases and J by 6 bases, with 4 bases of the junction left unmatched. Per the germline V gene, CDR1 is KGHSH and CDR2 is LQKENI. This chain's CDR3 is CASSPGLEFEQYF. As DNA, the CDR3 is TGTGCCAGCTCACCGGGACTAGAGTTCGAGCAGTACTTC.

This clonotype has at least ten counts. The chain employs TRBV6-1 and TRBJ1-1; no reliable D call. This CDR3 spans 13 amino acids. Germline values: CDR1 MNHNS, CDR2 SASEGT. Trimming left V 7 bases short and J 1 base short, with 10 bases between. CDR3 residues: CASKDDGNTEAFF. The CDR3 DNA reads as TGTGCCAGCAAAGATGACGGGAACACTGAAGCTTTCTTT.

This clonotype was recorded many times. The chain combines TRBV10-3 with TRBJ1-1, with D unclear. This CDR3 comprises 16 residues. Germline values: CDR1 ENHRY, CDR2 SYGVKD. Trimming pared 4 bases from V and 1 base from J, leaving 16 bases between. CDR3 nucleotides: TGTGCCATCAGTGGGTCCGCCGTGAGCTCGAACACTGAAGCTTTCTTT. Translation: CAISGSAVSSNTEAFF.

The V and J genes are TRBV5-8 and TRBJ2-3, with 12 bases aligning to TRBD2. The germline V gene encodes CDR1 SGHTS and CDR2 YDEGEE. This CDR3 region has 17 residues. Trimming at V came to 2 bases and at J to 2 bases, leaving 6 bases not matched to a gene. CDR3 loop: CASSFRTSGGPTDTQYF. The CDR3 DNA reads TGTGCCAGCAGCTTCCGAACTAGCGGGGGGCCCACAGATACGCAGTATTTT. The complete variable domain, with remaining parts taken from reference TRBV5-8 and TRBJ2-3, reads EAGVTQSPTHLIKTRGQQATLRCSPISGHTSVYWYQQALGLGLQFLLWYDEGEERNRGNFPPRFSGRQFPNYSSELNVNALELEDSALYLCASSFRTSGGPTDTQYFGPGTRLTVL.

This clonotype was seen many times. The V gene is TRBV20-1, the J gene TRBJ2-7; 9 bases align to TRBD1. This CDR3 has 15 residues. V dropped 6 bases and J dropped 1; count of bases not matched to a gene: 10. Germline V gene sequence: CDR1 DFQATT, CDR2 SNEGSKA (reference sequence). The CDR3, as DNA: TGCAGTGCCCCTACCTCCGGACAGGGGTCCTACGAGCAGTACTTC. This gives the protein CSAPTSGQGSYEQYF.

This clonotype occurred many times. This chain links TRBV11-2 with TRBJ1-2; D may be TRBD1 (5 bases). From germline, CDR1 is SGHAT and CDR2 FQNNGV. CDR3 size: 15 residues. The V and J ends lost 6 bases and 4 bases respectively, with 18 bases between them. CDR3 sequence: CASSAWAGTAYGYTF. As DNA, the CDR3 is TGTGCCAGCAGTGCCTGGGCCGGGACGGCCTATGGCTACACCTTC.

Ten or more counts support this clonotype. The chain joins TRBV29-1 to TRBJ2-2, with D maybe TRBD2 (5 bases). V was pared by 7 bases and J by 6 bases, with 9 bases between. In germline, CDR1 is SQVTM, CDR2 ANQGSEA. The CDR3 runs 11 residues. The CDR3 nucleotides are TGCAGCGGGGAGTACGCCGGGGAGCTGTTTTTT. The encoded protein is CSGEYAGELFF.

In its sample, this clonotype was seen many times. The chain employs TRBV7-9 and TRBJ1-2; 8 bases map to TRBD1. Germline trimming cut 3 bases from V and 6 bases from J; bases unmatched to any gene: 6. The germline gives CDR1 SEHNR, CDR2 FQNEAQ (reference sequence). The CDR3 is 14 residues long. The CDR3: CASSFPGGADGYTF. The CDR3 bases are TGTGCCAGCAGCTTTCCAGGGGGCGCGGATGGCTACACCTTC.

V and J are TRBV28 and TRBJ1-4, with a weak D call TRBD1 (6 bases). This CDR3 contains 18 residues. CDR1 and CDR2 (germline): MDHEN, SYDVKM. V was clipped by 3 bases and J by 8 bases, with 25 bases between them. Written as DNA, the CDR3 is TGTGCCAGCAGTTTGGGGGCGCTCGGTCTGGGTTTATCGGAAAAACTGTTTTTT. Protein sequence: CASSLGALGLGLSEKLFF.

The table lists this clonotype with many counts. This chain joins TRBV5-1 and TRBJ1-1; D not resolved. Per germline, CDR1 SGHRS and CDR2 YFSETQ. The CDR3 covers 15 residues. V was clipped by 1 base and J by 5 bases, with 15 bases between them. CDR3 sequence (DNA): TGCGCCAGCAGCTTGTCCGGGCCAGGTGAGACTGAAGCTTTCTTT. It translates to CASSLSGPGETEAFF.

In this sample, this clonotype turned up many times. The chain links TRBV20-1 to TRBJ1-2, with a tentative D call TRBD1 (5 bases). The V gene's germline CDR1 is DFQATT and CDR2 SNEGSKA (reference sequence). The CDR3 spans 19 residues. The ends were cut back, 6 bases at V and 7 bases at J, with 36 bases in the middle. The CDR3 protein is CSAARQGVRPVGEVGGYTF. CDR3 DNA sequence: TGCAGTGCAGCCCGGCAAGGGGTCAGACCAGTGGGGGAGGTGGGTGGCTACACCTTC.

This clonotype was recorded many times. The V and J genes are TRBV6-5 and TRBJ2-5, with D uncertain. CDR3 length equals 11 residues. The germline gives CDR1 MNHEY, CDR2 SVGAGI. V was pared by 2 bases and J by 4 bases, with 2 bases between. The CDR3 loop is CASSYRETQYF. CDR3 coding DNA: TGTGCCAGCAGTTACCGAGAGACCCAGTACTTC.

The genes are TRBV20-1 and TRBJ2-7, with 15 bases identical to TRBD2. Germline-derived CDR1 and CDR2 are DFQATT and SNEGSKA (reference sequence). This CDR3 region has 15 residues. The CDR3 sequence is CRGRGLAGGSYEQYF. CDR3 sequence (DNA): TGCAGAGGGAGGGGACTAGCGGGGGGTTCCTACGAGCAGTACTTC.

This clonotype was counted many times. The gene calls are TRBV25-1 and TRBJ1-6, with no clear D. Germline-derived CDR1 and CDR2 are MGHDK and SYGVNS. Trimming took 6 bases from V and 8 from J, leaving 8 bases between them. The CDR3 totals 12 residues. CDR3 DNA sequence: TGTGCCAGCAGGCACAGTCATTCACCCCTCCACTTT. This translates into CASRHSHSPLHF.

The chain joins TRBV6-2 or TRBV6-3 to TRBJ2-7; 7 bases map to TRBD1. V was pared by 10 bases and J by 0 bases, with 6 bases of the junction left unmatched. CDR1 MNHEY and CDR2 SVGEGT come from the germline V gene. This CDR3 is built from 13 residues. The CDR3: CATEGQYSYEQYF. CDR3 bases: TGTGCCACCGAGGGACAGTACTCCTACGAGCAGTACTTC.